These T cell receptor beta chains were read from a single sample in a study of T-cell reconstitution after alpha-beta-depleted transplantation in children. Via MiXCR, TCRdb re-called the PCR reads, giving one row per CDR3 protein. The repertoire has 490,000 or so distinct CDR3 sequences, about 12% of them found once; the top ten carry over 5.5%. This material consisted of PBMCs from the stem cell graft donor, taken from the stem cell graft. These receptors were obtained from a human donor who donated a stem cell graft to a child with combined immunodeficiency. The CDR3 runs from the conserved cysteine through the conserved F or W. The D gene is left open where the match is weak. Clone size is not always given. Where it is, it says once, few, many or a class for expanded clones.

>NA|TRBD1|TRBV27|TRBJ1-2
CASSQGTGGSDGYTF
TGTGCCAGCAGTCAAGGGACAGGGGGATCGGATGGCTACACCTTC
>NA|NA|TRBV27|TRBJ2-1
CASSPYSGRGLANSYNEQFF
TGTGCCAGCAGTCCCTACAGTGGTAGGGGTCTTGCTAACTCCTACAATGAGCAGTTCTTC
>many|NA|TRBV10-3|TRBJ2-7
CAISEFGPRAEQYF
TGTGCCATCAGTGAGTTTGGGCCCAGGGCCGAGCAGTACTTC
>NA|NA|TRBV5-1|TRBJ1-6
CASSLGRDNSPLHF
TGCGCCAGCAGCTTGGGTCGAGATAATTCACCCCTCCACTTT
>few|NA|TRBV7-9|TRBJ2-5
CASSLARGTQETQYF
TGTGCCAGCAGCTTAGCGAGAGGAACCCAAGAGACCCAGTACTTC
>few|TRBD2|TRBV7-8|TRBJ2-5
CASSLGARELETQYF
TGTGCCAGCAGCTTAGGAGCGCGGGAGTTAGAGACCCAGTACTTC
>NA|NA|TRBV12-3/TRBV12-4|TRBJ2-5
CASSSLEQETQYF
TGTGCCAGCAGTTCACTAGAACAAGAGACCCAGTACTTC
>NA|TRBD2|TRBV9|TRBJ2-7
CASSVGLAGVNEQYF
TGTGCCAGCAGCGTAGGACTAGCGGGAGTTAACGAGCAGTACTTC
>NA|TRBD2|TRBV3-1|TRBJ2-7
CASSPPSGRAWYEQYF
TGTGCCAGCAGCCCCCCGTCCGGGAGGGCTTGGTACGAGCAGTACTTC
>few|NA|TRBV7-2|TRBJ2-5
CASSLGTAAVQETQYF
TGTGCCAGCAGCTTAGGGACAGCGGCGGTCCAAGAGACCCAGTACTTC
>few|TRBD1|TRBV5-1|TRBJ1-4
CASSLEGAREKLFF
TGCGCCAGCAGCTTGGAGGGGGCGCGGGAAAAACTGTTTTTT
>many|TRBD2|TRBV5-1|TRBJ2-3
CASSLVGLEADTQYF
TGCGCCAGCAGCTTGGTGGGACTAGAGGCAGATACGCAGTATTTT
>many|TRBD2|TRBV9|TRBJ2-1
CASSGTERGSYNEQFF
TGTGCCAGCAGCGGCACCGAGCGGGGCTCCTACAATGAGCAGTTCTTC
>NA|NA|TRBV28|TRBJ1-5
CASSSSEGWNQPQHF
TGTGCCAGCAGTTCCTCGGAGGGGTGGAATCAGCCCCAGCATTTT
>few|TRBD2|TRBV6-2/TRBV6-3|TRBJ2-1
CASRPIRGGLAGRSSYNEQFF
TGTGCCAGCAGACCCATACGTGGGGGACTAGCGGGCCGGAGCTCCTACAATGAGCAGTTCTTC
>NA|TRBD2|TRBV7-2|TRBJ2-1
CASSSLAGELAEQFF
TGTGCCAGCAGCTCGCTAGCGGGAGAGCTAGCTGAGCAGTTCTTC
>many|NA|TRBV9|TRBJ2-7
CASSVGGRSYEQYF
TGTGCCAGCAGCGTAGGTGGCAGGTCCTACGAGCAGTACTTC
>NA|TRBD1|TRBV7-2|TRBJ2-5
CASRYRQGVGETQYF
TGTGCCAGCAGGTACCGACAGGGAGTTGGAGAGACCCAGTACTTC
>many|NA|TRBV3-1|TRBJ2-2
CASSPGANTGELFF
TGTGCCAGCAGCCCCGGGGCTAACACCGGGGAGCTGTTTTTT